These T cell receptor beta chains were read from a single sample in a study of blood T cell repertoires in COVID-19. The repertoire was sequenced with immunoSEQ multiplex PCR; TCRdb's copy has only in-frame clones and lacks some. The sample yields about 160,000 clones, 80% to 95% seen once. Sample: peripheral blood. These receptors were collected from a man aged 30-40 years with COVID-19, enrolled during active disease. CDR3s include the opening cysteine and the closing phenylalanine or tryptophan. A D gene is named only where the DNA matches it firmly. Not every row has a clone size; where given, it reads once, few, many or a size class.

TRBV3-1/TRBV3-2	TRBJ1-4	-	once	TGTGCCAGCAGCCAAGTGGGGCGGCAAAGTGGAGAAAAACTGTTTTTT	CASSQVGRQSGEKLFF
TRBV7-2	TRBJ2-1	-	-	TGTGCCAGCAGCTTAGTGAGGGATTACAATGAGCAGTTCTTC	CASSLVRDYNEQFF
TRBV7-8	TRBJ1-1	TRBD1	-	TGTGCCAGCATTCGGACAGGGGGCGCCCCGACTGAAGCTTTCTTT	CASIRTGGAPTEAFF
TRBV29-1	TRBJ1-2	-	-	TGCAGCGTTGAAGATCTGGGCAGGCGAAACTATGGCTACACCTTC	CSVEDLGRRNYGYTF
TRBV7-9	TRBJ1-4	TRBD1	-	TGTGCCAGCAGCTTCGGACAGGGGGCTGAAAAACTGTTTTTT	CASSFGQGAEKLFF
TRBV3-1/TRBV3-2	TRBJ1-2	-	-	TGTGCCAGCAGCCAAGATTTTAGGGGCGCTTATGGCTACACCTTC	CASSQDFRGAYGYTF
TRBV4-3	TRBJ1-2	TRBD1	-	TGCGCCAGCAGCCCTCAAAAGGGGGCGAACTATGGCTACACCTTC	CASSPQKGANYGYTF
TRBV19	TRBJ1-2	-	-	TGTGCCAGTAGTATGGAGGGCAGGAACTATGGCTACACCTTC	CASSMEGRNYGYTF
TRBV5-6	TRBJ1-2	TRBD1	many	TGTGCCAGCAGCTCTCCGACAGGGGATTTCGGTGGCTACACCTTC	CASSSPTGDFGGYTF
TRBV7-2	TRBJ2-7	-	-	TGTGCCAGCAGACCGGGAATGCTCTCCTACGAGCAGTACTTC	CASRPGMLSYEQYF
TRBV11-2	TRBJ2-5	TRBD2	-	TGTGCCAGCAGCCAAGCGGGGTGGTGGCAAGAGACCCAGTACTTC	CASSQAGWWQETQYF
TRBV15	TRBJ2-7	-	few	TGTGCCACCAGCCTAAGCGACTACGAGCAGTACTTC	CATSLSDYEQYF
TRBV9	TRBJ1-5	-	-	TGTGCCAGCAGCGTAGCAGGTTATAGCAATCAGCCCCAGCATTTT	CASSVAGYSNQPQHF
TRBV10-1	TRBJ2-3	TRBD2	-	TGCGCCAGCAGTGACCAAGCGGGGGTGAGCACAGATACGCAGTATTTT	CASSDQAGVSTDTQYF
TRBV19	TRBJ2-1	-	-	TGTGCCACTAGGATGACGAGGAATGAGCAGTTCTTC	CATRMTRNEQFF
TRBV19	TRBJ1-5	TRBD1	-	TGTGCCAGTAGTACCGGACAGGGCCAGCATTTT	CASSTGQGQHF
TRBV19	TRBJ1-2	-	-	TGTGCCAGTAGTCCCGGTTTGGCGCTAGGTAGGACCTTC	CASSPGLALGRTF
TRBV5-1	TRBJ2-5	TRBD2	-	TGCGCCAGCAGCTTGGAGGGACTAGCGGGGGGGCCGGGATACTTC	CASSLEGLAGGPGYF
TRBV4-2	TRBJ1-2	-	-	TGTGCCAGCAGCAAGGTGGAGGCAGACCAACACTATGGCTACACCTTC	CASSKVEADQHYGYTF
TRBV6-6	TRBJ2-1	TRBD1	-	TGTGCCAGCAGGGCTCCGGGACAGGCCTACAATGAGCAGTTCTTC	CASRAPGQAYNEQFF
TRBV27	TRBJ2-3	TRBD2	-	TGTGCCAGCAGTCCAACCGAGCGGGGGGGATTTACAGATACGCAGTATTTT	CASSPTERGGFTDTQYF
TRBV6-5	TRBJ1-1	-	-	TGTGCCAGCAGTTACGGGGGGTCGAACACTGAAGCTTTCTTT	CASSYGGSNTEAFF